Listed here are 16 T cell receptor beta chains from one sample, sequenced in a study of CD8 T cells in ankylosing spondylitis. Using its own MiXCR run on the 5' RACE reads, TCRdb lists one record per CDR3 protein. The sample carries 35,000 to 40,000 distinct CDR3 sequences, 16% recorded once. The sequencing sample was made of blood. The receptors were sampled from a male donor with ankylosing spondylitis or in good health (not recorded which).

The CDR3 DNA reads as TGTGCCAGCAGCAGCACAGGGGATATCACAGATACGCAGTATTTT. Encoded protein: CASSSTGDITDTQYF. This sequence joins TRBV7-9 and TRBJ2-3; 7 bases fit TRBD1. Germline CDR1 SEHNR, CDR2 FQNEAQ (reference sequence). CDR3 size: 15 residues. V was clipped by 5 bases and J by 2 bases; unmatched bases: 7.

This clonotype was counted only a few times. The rearrangement joins TRBV3-1 to TRBJ2-1; weak D call: TRBD2 (5 bases). Trimming shortened V by 6 bases and J by 6 bases, and 12 bases separated the two germline ends. The CDR3 is 13 residues long. CDR1 is LGHDT and CDR2 is YNNKEL in the germline V gene (reference sequence). The CDR3 reads CASRALVANEQFF. DNA for the CDR3: TGTGCCAGCAGAGCACTAGTCGCCAATGAGCAGTTCTTC.

At least ten counts were recorded for this clonotype. This rearrangement joins TRBV7-2 to TRBJ2-3; no clear D. V lost 0 bases to trimming and J lost 4 bases, with 8 bases between them. This CDR3 contains 14 residues. Germline V gives CDR1 SGHTA, CDR2 FQGNSA. The CDR3 region is CASSLATRPDTQYF. CDR3 coding DNA: TGTGCCAGCAGCTTAGCCACCCGTCCAGATACGCAGTATTTT.

This chain connects TRBV20-1 to TRBJ2-1; TRBD2 aligns across 7 bases. Germline CDR1 DFQATT, CDR2 SNEGSKA (reference sequence). The CDR3 sequence is 15 residues long. Losses at the gene ends were 6 bases for V and 3 bases for J; bases not matched to a gene: 11. The CDR3, as DNA: TGCAGTGCCCTCCGGGCTAGCGGCTTCTACAATGAGCAGTTCTTC. It translates to CSALRASGFYNEQFF.

This clonotype was recorded a few times. The chain links TRBV14 to TRBJ1-1; D ambiguous. Germline CDR1 SGHDN, CDR2 FVKESK. This CDR3 region has 14 residues. Trimming removed 6 bases from V and 4 bases from J, with 15 bases in between. The CDR3 spells CASRRQGLGTEAFF. CDR3 in DNA: TGTGCCAGCAGAAGGCAAGGGCTCGGCACTGAAGCTTTCTTT.

This clonotype has only a few counts. CDR3 sequence (DNA): TGTGCCAGCAGCGGCTGGGGACTAGCGGCAGTATACGAGCAGTACTTC. Its translation is CASSGWGLAAVYEQYF. The chain uses TRBV6-2 or TRBV6-3 and TRBJ2-7, with TRBD2 matching 11 bases. The CDR3 sequence is 16 residues long. CDR1 and CDR2 from the germline V gene are MNHEY and SVGEGT. V lost 6 bases to trimming and J lost 4 bases; unmatched junction nucleotides: 11.

V and J are TRBV5-5 and TRBJ1-4; D call uncertain. Germline-derived CDR1 and CDR2 are SGHKS and YYEKEE (reference sequence). The V end was cut by 3 bases, the J end by 3 bases, with 9 bases between. The CDR3 is 14 amino acids. CDR3 amino acids: CASSSGRPNEKLFF. DNA of the CDR3: TGTGCCAGCAGCTCCGGACGGCCTAATGAAAAACTGTTTTTT.

This clonotype was seen a handful of times. The V gene is TRBV20-1, the J gene TRBJ2-1; 10 nucleotides line up with TRBD2. CDR3 size: 15 residues. The germline V gene has CDR1 DFQATT and CDR2 SNEGSKA (reference sequence). V was clipped by 6 bases and J by 9 bases; unmatched bases: 14. CDR3 in amino acids: CSAPPSGSYGGEQFF. The CDR3 region has the DNA TGCAGTGCCCCGCCTAGCGGGAGTTATGGCGGTGAGCAGTTCTTC.

This clonotype was seen a handful of times. The chain couples TRBV5-1 to TRBJ2-1; D is undetermined. From germline, CDR1 is SGHRS and CDR2 YFSETQ. The CDR3 is 14 amino acids. V lost 0 bases and J 5 bases, leaving 9 bases between the germline ends. CDR3 DNA: TGCGCCAGCAGCTTGGGGCAGGCAGACAATGAGCAGTTCTTC. Translated, it gives CASSLGQADNEQFF.

The J gene is TRBJ2-3, the V gene TRBV6-1, with no clear D. CDR1 and CDR2 from the germline V gene are MNHNS and SASEGT. This CDR3 is built from 12 residues. V was shortened by 1 base and J by 1 base, with 0 bases between the two germline ends. This CDR3 reads CASSEGTDTQYF. CDR3 in DNA: TGTGCCAGCAGTGAAGGCACAGATACGCAGTATTTT.

This clonotype showed up many times. This chain uses TRBV7-9 with TRBJ1-1; D is uncertain. Germline V gene lookup returns CDR1 SEHNR and CDR2 FQNEAQ (reference sequence). V lost 1 base to trimming and J lost 5 bases, with 5 bases between them. The CDR3 loop spans 12 amino acids. The CDR3 loop is CASSLGVTEAFF. The CDR3, as DNA: TGTGCCAGCAGCTTAGGGGTAACTGAAGCTTTCTTT.

This clonotype was counted at least ten times. This chain joins TRBV29-1 and TRBJ2-3; the match to TRBD2 covers 8 bases. The junction had 12 bases not matched to a gene; V was cut back by 4 bases and J by 6 bases. The CDR3 length is 15 residues. Germline CDR1 SQVTM, CDR2 ANQGSEA. The CDR3 DNA reads TGCAGCGTTGCCCTCCTTGGGACTAGGGGGGATACGCAGTATTTT. Translating it yields CSVALLGTRGDTQYF.

This clonotype appeared a few times. The genes are TRBV5-1 and TRBJ2-7; 7 positions agree with TRBD1. The V gene end was trimmed by 4 bases and the J gene end by 3 bases; junction bases not matched to a gene: 4. Germline CDR1 SGHRS, CDR2 YFSETQ. CDR3 length equals 13 residues. CDR3 protein: CASSRWDSYEQYF. The CDR3, as DNA: TGCGCCAGCAGCCGCTGGGACAGCTACGAGCAGTACTTC.

V and J are TRBV20-1 and TRBJ2-1; no clear D gene. CDR3 length: 11 residues. With 0 bases removed from V and 5 bases from J, the gap between germline ends came to 2 bases. CDR1 is DFQATT and CDR2 is SNEGSKA in the germline V gene (reference sequence). The CDR3 loop reads CSAREDNEQFF. The CDR3, as DNA: TGCAGTGCTAGAGAGGACAATGAGCAGTTCTTC.

V usage is TRBV14 and J usage is TRBJ2-1; 9 bases line up with TRBD2. CDR3 length: 15 amino acids. After removal of 4 bases from V and 9 bases from J, the junction contained 10 bases not matched to a gene. Germline values: CDR1 SGHDN, CDR2 FVKESK. CDR3 nucleotide sequence: TGTGCCAGCAGCCCTCAGGGACTAGCCCACTTTGAGCAGTTCTTC. Residues: CASSPQGLAHFEQFF.

V usage is TRBV7-2 and J usage is TRBJ1-5; possible D gene TRBD1, 6 bases. CDR1 and CDR2 from the germline V gene are SGHTA and FQGNSA. There are 13 residues in the CDR3. The germline V and J ends were trimmed by 5 bases and 6 bases, with 11 bases remaining between them. For the CDR3, the DNA is TGTGCCAGCAGCGATCAGGGGACTCAGCCCCAGCATTTT. Protein sequence: CASSDQGTQPQHF.